This TCR beta chain was identified in a study of PD-1 blockade in mismatch repair-deficient tumors. This CDR3 region has 13 residues. Trimming removed 1 base at V and 8 bases at J, with 9 bases between. Germline V lookup: CDR1 MNHEY, CDR2 SMNVEV (reference sequence). Clones were sequenced by immunoSEQ multiplex PCR, and TCRdb holds only the in-frame ones, with some missing. The sample lists about 79,000 clones; 80% to 90% were seen once. This sample comprised peripheral blood, obtained 44 weeks after starting pembrolizumab. The V gene is TRBV27, the J gene TRBJ1-5; D gene unclear. This clonotype originated in an adult with mismatch repair-deficient cancer. The CDR3 bases are TGTGCCAGCAGTTTATGGCCCACTGAGCCCCAGCATTTT. This codes for CASSLWPTEPQHF.